Below, 13 T cell receptor beta chains from the same sample are listed, as sequenced in a study of cytomegalovirus exposure and HLA in healthy donors. 60 Vbeta and 13 Jbeta primers were used in PCR. Sequencing used immunoSEQ multiplex PCR; TCRdb keeps in-frame clones, though not all of them. The sample lists about 270,000 clones, under 80% occurring once. Sequenced input: PBMCs. These receptors all come from a female donor in good health and CMV-seronegative.

The V and J genes are TRBV27 and TRBJ2-1; the D gene is possibly TRBD2 (5 bases). The CDR3 consists of 16 residues. Between the trimmed V and J ends, which lost 3 bases and 0 bases, there was a span of 12 bases. Germline loops: CDR1 MNHEY, CDR2 SMNVEV (reference sequence). The CDR3 DNA reads as TGTGCCAGCAGTTTCGGCCAGCGGACCTCCTACAATGAGCAGTTCTTC. Translated, it gives CASSFGQRTSYNEQFF.

The chain is built from TRBV4-1 and TRBJ2-7; no reliable D call. CDR3 size: 13 residues. V was shortened by 6 bases and J by 0 bases, with 9 bases between the two germline ends. Germline V gives CDR1 MGHRA, CDR2 YSYEKL. CDR3 sequence (DNA): TGCGCCAGCAGTTTCGTCAGCTCCTACGAGCAGTACTTC. Protein sequence: CASSFVSSYEQYF.

This clone has more than one count but fewer than ten. The chain uses TRBV7-3 and TRBJ1-2, with D perhaps TRBD1 (5 bases). Deletions cut 11 bases from V and 3 bases from J, with 16 bases between. This CDR3 comprises 13 residues. Germline V gene sequence: CDR1 SGHTA, CDR2 FQGTGA. This CDR3 is CAGGEADYYGYTF. The CDR3 bases are TGTGCCGGGGGGGAAGCGGACTACTATGGCTACACCTTC.

The chain employs TRBV7-9 and TRBJ1-1, with TRBD1 as a possible D gene (5 bases). The V end lost 5 bases, the J end lost 1 base, and 8 bases lay between the germline ends. The CDR3 loop spans 13 amino acids. Germline V gene sequence: CDR1 SEHNR, CDR2 FQNEAQ (reference sequence). CDR3 region: CASSQGWNTEAFF. The CDR3, as DNA: TGTGCCAGCAGCCAGGGTTGGAACACTGAAGCTTTCTTT.

The chain uses TRBV11-2 and TRBJ2-3; a possible D gene is TRBD1 (6 bases). The length of the CDR3 is 13 residues. Germline assignment: CDR1 SGHAT and CDR2 FQNNGV. V was pared by 4 bases and J by 5 bases, with 10 bases between. As DNA, the CDR3 is TGTGCCAGCAGCTCGTACAGGGTAGATACGCAGTATTTT. Protein: CASSSYRVDTQYF.

The chain recombines TRBV27 with TRBJ2-3; 8 bases fit TRBD2. CDR3 size: 15 residues. Germline V CDR1 and CDR2: MNHEY, SMNVEV (reference sequence). V was pared by 3 bases and J by 2 bases, with 4 bases of the junction left unmatched. Written as DNA, the CDR3 is TGTGCCAGCAGTTTTTCTAGCGGGTCCACAGATACGCAGTATTTT. This translates into CASSFSSGSTDTQYF.

The gene calls are TRBV6-6 and TRBJ1-2, with D unclear. The CDR3 runs to 13 residues. Germline V gene data show CDR1 as MNHNY and CDR2 as SVGAGI (reference sequence). Trimming removed 2 bases from V and 2 bases from J, with 6 bases in between. The CDR3 spells CASSYEGNYGYTF. The CDR3 DNA follows: TGTGCCAGCAGTTACGAGGGAAACTATGGCTACACCTTC.

The chain recombines TRBV5-1 with TRBJ2-7, with D possibly being TRBD1 (5 bases). CDR1 is SGHRS, CDR2 YFSETQ, per germline. This CDR3 has 13 residues. The V end was cut by 5 bases, the J end by 5 bases, with 14 bases between. CDR3 nucleotides: TGCGCCAGCAGAGGGGTAGCCCGCGACGAGCAGTACTTC. Protein: CASRGVARDEQYF.

CDR3 in DNA: TGTGCCAGTAGCCGACAGGGGGGAGGTTACGAGCAGTACTTC. This encodes CASSRQGGGYEQYF. The V call is TRBV19, the J call TRBJ2-7; 9 nucleotides match TRBD1. Germline V lookup: CDR1 LNHDA, CDR2 SQIVND (reference sequence). J was trimmed by 4 bases and V by 6 bases; bases with no gene match: 7. This CDR3 comprises 14 residues.

This chain joins TRBV5-4 and TRBJ2-7, with TRBD1 matching 7 bases. The V and J ends lost 4 bases and 5 bases, in that order; junction bases with no gene match: 9. Looked up from germline, CDR1 is SGHNT and CDR2 is YYREEE (reference sequence). The CDR3 consists of 14 residues. CDR3: CASSLGGRGNEQYF. CDR3 nucleotide sequence: TGTGCCAGCAGCCTAGGGGGCAGGGGGAACGAGCAGTACTTC.

The CDR3 nucleotides are TGTGCCATCAGTCGTACTAGCGGGAGACCCTACGAGCAGTACTTC. Translation: CAISRTSGRPYEQYF. The chain has TRBV10-3 and TRBJ2-7; TRBD2 agrees at 11 bases. CDR3 length: 15 residues. V trimming: 5 bases; J trimming: 2 bases; junction bases outside the gene matches: 5. Germline values: CDR1 ENHRY, CDR2 SYGVKD.

This clone was recorded once. This sequence joins TRBV7-6 and TRBJ1-1; TRBD1 matches 11 bases. CDR3 length equals 17 residues. J was trimmed by 5 bases and V by 5 bases; bases with no gene match: 13. Per germline, CDR1 SGHVS and CDR2 FNYEAQ. The CDR3 loop is CASSQRDRGELGTEAFF. As DNA, the CDR3 is TGTGCCAGCAGCCAACGGGACAGGGGGGAGTTGGGGACTGAAGCTTTCTTT.

This clone was picked up a small number of times. The V gene is TRBV11-2, the J gene TRBJ1-1; the D is unclear. The CDR3 totals 15 residues. Germline V gene sequence: CDR1 SGHAT, CDR2 FQNNGV. Trimming shortened V by 5 bases and J by 1 base, and 14 bases separated the two germline ends. The CDR3, as DNA: TGTGCCAGCAGCCGAGCGGACGGCTGGAACACTGAAGCTTTCTTT. It translates to CASSRADGWNTEAFF.